The following is a TCR beta chain sequence with its context. The data belong to a study of blood T cell repertoires in COVID-19. Study at large: The United States, Italy and Spain supplied acute and convalescent COVID-19 samples. PBMCs, B-cell-depleted T cells, or T cells provided the cDNA or gDNA that made up the material.

V lost 7 bases and J 6 bases, leaving 22 bases between the germline ends. Per germline, CDR1 SQVTM and CDR2 ANQGSEA. This CDR3 spans 14 amino acids. Participants spanned ages about 18 to 90 years and resided in about two dozen US areas. Which cohort a participant joined came from the clinical history participants gave. Assay: immunoSEQ multiplex PCR; the TCRdb copy retains only in-frame clones and omits some. The data contain around 300,000 clones, 85% of them singletons. The TCR comes from a woman in her fifties or sixties who had recovered from COVID-19. The chain carries TRBV29-1 and TRBJ2-7; D might be TRBD2 (6 bases). The sample consisted of PBMCs or T cells enriched from blood (not recorded which). CDR3 sequence (DNA): TGCAGCGCCATCACTACGACTAGAGAGGGCGAGCAGTACTTC. Translating gives CSAITTTREGEQYF.